One sample yielded the 29 T cell receptor beta chains listed below, sequenced in a study of identical twins. TCRdb analysed the 5' RACE reads with MiXCR anew, one entry per CDR3 protein. The table has 250,000 or so distinct CDR3 sequences, approximately 7% seen once. The same data also went into a second study, on yellow fever vaccine responses in identical twins.

The specimen sequenced was memory (CD45RO+) T cells sorted from blood. These receptors were taken from a woman younger than 30 in good health.

At least ten counts were recorded for this clonotype. The chain employs TRBV27 and TRBJ1-1; D unresolved. Germline assignment: CDR1 MNHEY and CDR2 SMNVEV (reference sequence). This CDR3 has 12 amino acids. The V end was cut by 8 bases, the J end by 0 bases, with 7 bases between. CDR3 sequence reads: CASSSVNTEAFF. The CDR3 DNA sequence: TGTGCCAGCTCGAGTGTGAACACTGAAGCTTTCTTT.

This clonotype appeared a few times. The chain links TRBV7-8 to TRBJ1-5; D remains unclear. V dropped 1 base and J dropped 1 base, with 5 bases sitting between them. Germline lookup yields CDR1 SGHVS and CDR2 FQNEAQ. This CDR3 region has 14 residues. The CDR3 region is CASSLVQSNQPQHF. In DNA form, the CDR3 reads TGTGCCAGCAGCTTAGTCCAGAGCAATCAGCCCCAGCATTTT.

V and J are TRBV6-1 and TRBJ1-5, with a tentative D call TRBD1 (5 bases). Trimming removed 7 bases at V and 7 bases at J, with 17 bases between. Germline V CDR1 and CDR2: MNHNS, SASEGT. The CDR3 is 14 residues long. CDR3 bases: TGTGCCAGCACGGTCTCCGGGGCCAAGCAGCCCCAGCATTTT. This codes for CASTVSGAKQPQHF.

This clonotype has just a few counts. The gene calls are TRBV18 and TRBJ1-1; D is undetermined. Deletions cut 3 bases from V and 3 bases from J, with 17 bases between. This CDR3 has 16 amino acids. The V gene's germline CDR1 is KGHSH and CDR2 LQKENI. The CDR3 DNA reads TGTGCCAGCTCACCTCCCAACAGCGGCGAGGACACTGAAGCTTTCTTT. Translating gives CASSPPNSGEDTEAFF.

This clonotype was detected many times. The chain links TRBV4-1 to TRBJ2-1, with D maybe TRBD1 (5 bases). The V end was cut by 4 bases, the J end by 5 bases, with 18 bases between. CDR1 is MGHRA and CDR2 is YSYEKL in the germline V gene. This CDR3 is 16 amino acids long. Here the CDR3 DNA reads TGCGCCAGCAGCCGACCCGATCAGGGATACCACAATGAGCAGTTCTTC. Protein sequence: CASSRPDQGYHNEQFF.

This clonotype was recorded at least ten times. J is TRBJ2-5 and V is TRBV5-4; the D is unclear. The V end was cut by 3 bases, the J end by 2 bases, with 17 bases between. Per germline, CDR1 SGHNT and CDR2 YYREEE (reference sequence). This CDR3 spans 16 amino acids. The CDR3 spells CASSSRLDVGQETQYF. For the CDR3, the DNA is TGTGCCAGCAGCTCACGTTTAGATGTCGGTCAAGAGACCCAGTACTTC.

This clonotype was counted ten times or more. The chain recombines TRBV11-2 with TRBJ2-1, with D maybe TRBD2 (6 bases). Germline loops: CDR1 SGHAT, CDR2 FQNNGV. Trimming took off 4 bases at V and 7 bases at J, with 14 bases between the two ends. The CDR3 sequence is 14 residues long. The CDR3 DNA is TGTGCCAGCAGCTCGCGGGACCTTATGAATGAGCAGTTCTTC. Translation: CASSSRDLMNEQFF.

This clonotype came up many times. V and J are TRBV6-6 and TRBJ2-1; no clear D. The CDR3 covers 12 residues. The germline CDR1 and CDR2 sequences are MNHNY and SVGAGI (reference sequence). V shed 6 bases and J shed 8 bases, with 11 bases lying between them. CDR3 DNA sequence: TGTGCCAGCAGCCCGCTAGGATATGAGCAGTTCTTC. It encodes CASSPLGYEQFF.

This clonotype has a handful of counts. The V call is TRBV20-1, the J call TRBJ2-7; 11 nucleotides align to TRBD2. V gave up 5 bases and J gave up 2 bases; unmatched junction bases: 17. This CDR3 has 18 amino acids. The V gene's germline CDR1 is DFQATT and CDR2 SNEGSKA (reference sequence). CDR3 nucleotides: TGCAGTGCTCGACAGACCGGGACTAGCGGTCCCAAAGCCTACGAGCAGTACTTC. The encoded protein is CSARQTGTSGPKAYEQYF.

V gene TRBV14 combines with J gene TRBJ1-2; D is uncertain. The V gene's germline CDR1 is SGHDN and CDR2 FVKESK. The V end was cut by 3 bases, the J end by 2 bases, with 7 bases between. The CDR3 extends over 13 amino acids. The CDR3 DNA reads as TGTGCCAGCAGCCAGACAAGAAACTATGGCTACACCTTC. Protein product: CASSQTRNYGYTF.

This clonotype was recorded a few times. The chain joins TRBV12-3 or TRBV12-4 to TRBJ1-1; no reliable D call. The CDR3 has 14 amino acids. The V end was cut by 6 bases, the J end by 5 bases, with 16 bases between. The CDR3 sequence is CASSAGRLGTEAFF. CDR3 nucleotides: TGTGCCAGCAGCGCAGGTCGACTGGGGACTGAAGCTTTCTTT.

In its sample, this clonotype was seen many times. The chain employs TRBV5-6 and TRBJ1-1; D perhaps matches TRBD1 (5 bases). Germline CDR1 reads SGHDT; CDR2 reads YYEEEE. This CDR3 has 14 residues. Trimming cost V 4 bases and J 1 base, with 11 bases left between them. Here the CDR3 DNA reads TGTGCCAGCAGCCCGGGACTCCCGAACACTGAAGCTTTCTTT. It codes for CASSPGLPNTEAFF.

CDR3 sequence reads: CASSLEGGLSGETQYF. The CDR3 coding sequence is TGCGCCAGCAGCTTGGAAGGGGGCCTGTCTGGAGAGACCCAGTACTTC. J is TRBJ2-5 and V is TRBV5-1, with 7 bases fitting TRBD1. The V gene's germline CDR1 is SGHRS and CDR2 YFSETQ. V lost 0 bases, J lost 4 bases, and 9 bases stayed unmatched. The length of the CDR3 is 16 residues.

This clonotype has more than one count but fewer than ten. This rearrangement joins TRBV24-1 to TRBJ2-2; TRBD2 agrees at 10 bases. Germline V gene lookup returns CDR1 KGHDR and CDR2 SFDVKD. The CDR3 covers 15 residues. Trimming removed 7 bases from V and 5 bases from J; junction bases left unmatched: 6. The CDR3 reads CATRMSGGETGELFF. The CDR3 DNA is TGTGCCACCAGAATGAGCGGGGGGGAAACCGGGGAGCTGTTTTTT.

This clonotype came up a few times. The CDR3 region is CASVSGQPSNQPQHF. The CDR3 bases are TGTGCCAGCGTTAGCGGGCAGCCTAGCAATCAGCCCCAGCATTTT. V usage is TRBV2 and J usage is TRBJ1-5; D gene ambiguous. The germline V gene encodes CDR1 SNHLY and CDR2 FYNNEI. V was trimmed by 8 bases and J by 0 bases, leaving 14 bases between them. The CDR3 sequence is 15 residues long.

This clonotype was counted a few times. The rearrangement joins TRBV27 to TRBJ2-7, with D tentatively TRBD2 (6 bases). The V and J ends lost 5 bases and 3 bases respectively, with 11 bases between them. The CDR3 has 13 amino acids. In germline, CDR1 is MNHEY, CDR2 SMNVEV (reference sequence). The CDR3: CASSITGGYEQYF. CDR3 nucleotides: TGTGCCAGCAGTATCACCGGGGGCTACGAGCAGTACTTC.

J is TRBJ2-3 and V is TRBV7-9, with D maybe TRBD2 (6 bases). Germline V lookup: CDR1 SEHNR, CDR2 FQNEAQ (reference sequence). The CDR3 is 15 amino acids. The ends were cut back, 0 bases at V and 4 bases at J, with 11 bases in the middle. The CDR3 coding sequence is TGTGCCAGCAGCTTAGCACTAGCTCCCGCAGATACGCAGTATTTT. Translating it yields CASSLALAPADTQYF.

V and J are TRBV5-1 and TRBJ2-5; tentatively, D is TRBD1 (5 bases). This CDR3 spans 14 amino acids. Per germline, CDR1 SGHRS and CDR2 YFSETQ. Trimming took off 4 bases at V and 2 bases at J, with 12 bases between the two ends. Here the CDR3 reads CASSRAGQQETQYF. The DNA for the CDR3 is TGCGCCAGCAGCCGGGCAGGGCAGCAAGAGACCCAGTACTTC.

This clonotype was detected a few times. The gene calls are TRBV7-9 and TRBJ1-1; 7 bases map to TRBD1. Per germline, CDR1 SEHNR and CDR2 FQNEAQ (reference sequence). V gave up 4 bases and J gave up 1 base; unmatched junction bases: 6. This CDR3 spans 15 amino acids. CDR3 bases: TGTGCCAGCAGCTCGAAGGACAGGCGGAACACTGAAGCTTTCTTT. It specifies CASSSKDRRNTEAFF.

This chain uses TRBV7-8 with TRBJ2-5; D might be TRBD1 (5 bases). With 3 bases removed from V and 1 base from J, the gap between germline ends came to 6 bases. Germline-derived CDR1 and CDR2 are SGHVS and FQNEAQ. The CDR3 covers 13 residues. For the CDR3, the DNA is TGTGCCAGCAGCTTGGACATCCAAGAGACCCAGTACTTC. This encodes CASSLDIQETQYF.

This clonotype was observed a few times. The chain employs TRBV6-4 and TRBJ2-1, with 7 bases identical to TRBD1. The V and J ends lost 4 bases and 10 bases, in that order; junction bases with no gene match: 7. There are 13 residues in the CDR3. Germline V gives CDR1 MRHNA, CDR2 SNTAGT. The CDR3 sequence: CASSARDSLEQFF. DNA of the CDR3: TGTGCCAGCAGTGCCCGGGACAGCCTAGAGCAGTTCTTC.

There are many counts of this clonotype. The chain links TRBV9 to TRBJ2-1; no definite D call. The V end was cut by 1 base, the J end by 8 bases, with 13 bases between. The germline CDR1 and CDR2 sequences are SGDLS and YYNGEE. CDR3 size: 14 residues. CDR3 sequence (DNA): TGTGCCAGCAGCGTATCTATACTCGTTGATGAGCAGTTCTTC. This sequence encodes CASSVSILVDEQFF.

The sample holds a few counts of this clonotype. CDR3 sequence (DNA): TGTGCCATCAGTGAGCGCGGGGTGCTAGCGGTTAGCACAGATACGCAGTATTTT. It codes for CAISERGVLAVSTDTQYF. The chain links TRBV10-3 to TRBJ2-3, with 7 bases matching TRBD2. The J segment lost 0 bases and the V segment lost 2 bases, leaving 11 bases of the junction unmatched. This CDR3 has 18 amino acids. In germline, CDR1 is ENHRY, CDR2 SYGVKD.

At least ten counts were recorded for this clonotype. The V and J genes are TRBV10-3 and TRBJ2-1, with unresolved D. V lost 5 bases to trimming and J lost 8 bases, with 10 bases between them. The CDR3 totals 12 residues. Looked up from germline, CDR1 is ENHRY and CDR2 is SYGVKD. CDR3 bases: TGTGCCATCAGTCCTCAGGCCTATGAGCAGTTCTTC. Its translation: CAISPQAYEQFF.

This clonotype was recorded a few times. This chain joins TRBV20-1 and TRBJ2-4, with 8 nucleotides matching TRBD1. Germline lookup yields CDR1 DFQATT and CDR2 SNEGSKA (reference sequence). This CDR3 has 16 amino acids. V gave up 6 bases and J gave up 5 bases; unmatched junction bases: 15. The CDR3 bases are TGCAGTGCCGAAGAGGGCGACAGGGGAGGCCAAAACATTCAGTACTTC. This translates into CSAEEGDRGGQNIQYF.

This clonotype came up many times. The gene calls are TRBV7-2 and TRBJ2-5, with D unclear. From germline, CDR1 is SGHTA and CDR2 FQGNSA. The CDR3 extends over 13 amino acids. Trimming stripped 5 bases from V and 2 bases from J, with 9 bases between. The DNA of the CDR3 is TGTGCCAGCAGCCCCCTGGGACAAGAGACCCAGTACTTC. Translating gives CASSPLGQETQYF.

The rearrangement links TRBV7-9 to TRBJ1-6; TRBD1 agrees at 8 bases. Germline V gives CDR1 SEHNR, CDR2 FQNEAQ (reference sequence). CDR3 length: 14 residues. J was trimmed by 9 bases and V by 3 bases; bases with no gene match: 4. The CDR3 bases are TGTGCCAGCAGCTTGGACAGGGAGGGTTCACCCCTCCACTTT. Translated, it gives CASSLDREGSPLHF.

This clonotype was recorded once. This chain joins TRBV28 and TRBJ2-3; tentatively, D is TRBD2 (6 bases). Germline-derived CDR1 and CDR2 are MDHEN and SYDVKM. Trimming took off 9 bases at V and 6 bases at J, with 16 bases between the two ends. The CDR3 has 13 residues. CDR3 DNA: TGTGCCAGTTTATGGGCGGCGGGGGATACGCAGTATTTT. Translating gives CASLWAAGDTQYF. Drawing the rest from reference TRBV28 and TRBJ2-3, the complete variable domain is DVKVTQSSRYLVKRTGEKVFLECVQDMDHENMFWYRQDPGLGLRLIYFSYDVKMKEKGDIPEGYSVSREKKERFSLILESASTNQTSMYLCASLWAAGDTQYFGPGTRLTVL.

The rearrangement joins TRBV10-3 to TRBJ2-1, with TRBD1 identical over 7 bases. V was pared by 5 bases and J by 5 bases, with 6 bases of the junction left unmatched. Germline-derived CDR1 and CDR2 are ENHRY and SYGVKD. The length of the CDR3 is 14 residues. CDR3: CAISRGQVNNEQFF. Here the CDR3 DNA reads TGTGCCATCAGTAGAGGACAGGTAAACAATGAGCAGTTCTTC.